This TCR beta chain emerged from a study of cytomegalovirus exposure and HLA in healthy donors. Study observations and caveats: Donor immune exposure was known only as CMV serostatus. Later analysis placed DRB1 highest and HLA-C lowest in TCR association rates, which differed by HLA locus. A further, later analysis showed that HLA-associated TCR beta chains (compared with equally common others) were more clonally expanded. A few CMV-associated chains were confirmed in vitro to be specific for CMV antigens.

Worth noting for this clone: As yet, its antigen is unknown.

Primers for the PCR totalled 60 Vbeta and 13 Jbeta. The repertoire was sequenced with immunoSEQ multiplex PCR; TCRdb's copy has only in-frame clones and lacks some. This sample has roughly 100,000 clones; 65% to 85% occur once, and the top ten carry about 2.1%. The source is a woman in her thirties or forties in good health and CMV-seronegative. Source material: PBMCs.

The CDR3 sequence: CASSVAGARTGELFF. Here the CDR3 DNA reads TGTGCCAGCAGTGTTGCGGGGGCTCGCACCGGGGAGCTGTTTTTT. The genes are TRBV25-1 and TRBJ2-2; possible D gene TRBD2, 7 bases. Between the trimmed V and J ends, which lost 4 bases and 4 bases, there was a span of 13 bases. CDR3 size: 15 residues. CDR1 MGHDK and CDR2 SYGVNS come from the germline V gene.